One sample yielded the 13 T cell receptor beta chains listed below, sequenced in a study of T-cell memory formation after mild COVID-19. A single record per CDR3 protein comes from TCRdb applying MiXCR to the 5' RACE reads. The sample carries 560,000 or so distinct CDR3 sequences, roughly 17% recorded once. The specimen was PBMCs or a T cell subset sorted from them (not recorded which). These receptors originate from an adult woman who had mild COVID-19 (a few samples of this study predate the infection). Cell type and time point are not known.

V and J are TRBV6-5 and TRBJ2-3; a possible D gene is TRBD1 (5 bases). Germline-derived CDR1 and CDR2 are MNHEY and SVGAGI. Trimming took off 6 bases at V and 2 bases at J, with 12 bases between the two ends. The CDR3 runs to 14 residues. The CDR3 coding sequence is TGTGCCAGCAGAAGGGGTGGTCCCACAGATACGCAGTATTTT. Its translation: CASRRGGPTDTQYF.

The V and J genes are TRBV5-1 and TRBJ2-2, with a weak D call TRBD1 (6 bases). The CDR3 consists of 15 residues. V shed 3 bases and J shed 3 bases, with 12 bases lying between them. The germline gives CDR1 SGHRS, CDR2 YFSETQ. CDR3 DNA sequence: TGCGCCAGCAGCTCCAGGGGATCGGACACCGGGGAGCTGTTTTTT. Translating gives CASSSRGSDTGELFF.

The V gene is TRBV20-1, the J gene TRBJ2-1; 7 bases fit TRBD2. Germline V gives CDR1 DFQATT, CDR2 SNEGSKA (reference sequence). The trim removed 0 bases at V and 6 bases at J, leaving 11 bases unmatched. The CDR3 has 16 amino acids. The DNA of the CDR3 is TGCAGTGCTAGAGATGGTCGCGACGGGGGGATCAATGAGCAGTTCTTC. It translates to CSARDGRDGGINEQFF.

In its sample, this clonotype was seen a few times. The CDR3 coding sequence is TGCGCCAGCAGCCAAGGGGGGGATGTGGACACAGATACGCAGTATTTT. Translation: CASSQGGDVDTDTQYF. The chain employs TRBV4-1 and TRBJ2-3, with a possible D match to TRBD2 (6 bases). The V end lost 1 base, the J end lost 2 bases, and 13 bases lay between the germline ends. Germline V CDR1 and CDR2: MGHRA, YSYEKL. CDR3 length equals 16 residues.

This clonotype has more than one count but fewer than ten. The rearrangement links TRBV29-1 to TRBJ2-7, with 10 bases fitting TRBD2. The CDR3 has 15 amino acids. The germline CDR1 and CDR2 sequences are SQVTM and ANQGSEA. The junction had 5 bases not matched to a gene; V was cut back by 2 bases and J by 1 base. The CDR3 reads CSVEKTSGNSYEQYF. Here the CDR3 DNA reads TGCAGCGTTGAAAAAACTAGCGGGAATTCCTACGAGCAGTACTTC.

The table lists this clonotype with a count of one. V is TRBV29-1 and J is TRBJ2-1; D is possibly TRBD1 (5 bases). With 4 bases removed from V and 7 bases from J, the gap between germline ends came to 11 bases. The CDR3 is made up of 12 amino acids. Looked up from germline, CDR1 is SQVTM and CDR2 is ANQGSEA. CDR3 protein: CSVVGTGNEQFF. CDR3 nucleotide sequence: TGCAGCGTTGTGGGAACAGGTAATGAGCAGTTCTTC.

This clonotype has just a few counts. This chain uses TRBV4-2 with TRBJ1-2, with D unresolved. The germline V gene has CDR1 LGHNA and CDR2 YNFKEQ. CDR3 size: 15 residues. V gave up 1 base and J gave up 0 bases, with 9 bases separating them. The CDR3 loop is CASSQGNIPNYGYTF. The CDR3 nucleotides read TGTGCCAGCAGCCAAGGGAACATACCTAACTATGGCTACACCTTC.

This clonotype has more than one count but fewer than ten. The rearrangement joins TRBV9 to TRBJ1-4; possibly TRBD1 for D (5 bases). This CDR3 is 15 amino acids long. Trimming stripped 2 bases from V and 1 base from J, with 9 bases between. Germline V gene sequence: CDR1 SGDLS, CDR2 YYNGEE. The CDR3 here is CASSVTVKTNEKLFF. CDR3 sequence (DNA): TGTGCCAGCAGCGTGACAGTGAAAACTAATGAAAAACTGTTTTTT.

The table lists this clonotype with a few counts. The chain is built from TRBV7-9 and TRBJ2-7, with 7 bases identical to TRBD1. V was pared by 1 base and J by 4 bases, with 7 bases of the junction left unmatched. Germline V gene sequence: CDR1 SEHNR, CDR2 FQNEAQ (reference sequence). This CDR3 spans 15 amino acids. CDR3 DNA sequence: TGTGCCAGCAGCTTAGGGTCGGGACAGAAGTACGAGCAGTACTTC. It yields the protein CASSLGSGQKYEQYF.

In its sample, this clonotype is medium-sized. This chain joins TRBV5-1 and TRBJ2-5; D gene unclear. The germline CDR1 and CDR2 sequences are SGHRS and YFSETQ. This CDR3 is built from 14 residues. V dropped 0 bases and J dropped 2 bases, with 8 bases sitting between them. The CDR3 DNA reads as TGCGCCAGCAGCTTGGACAGTCAACAAGAGACCCAGTACTTC. Translation gives CASSLDSQQETQYF.

The rearrangement links TRBV9 to TRBJ2-3; 7 bases fit TRBD2. V trimming: 0 bases; J trimming: 2 bases; junction bases outside the gene matches: 3. The CDR3 is made up of 15 amino acids. From germline, CDR1 is SGDLS and CDR2 YYNGEE. For the CDR3, the DNA is TGTGCCAGCAGCGTAGTGGCGGGAGTCACAGATACGCAGTATTTT. Translating it yields CASSVVAGVTDTQYF.

This clonotype was seen at least ten times. The rearrangement links TRBV7-2 to TRBJ2-7; D ambiguous. Germline CDR1 SGHTA, CDR2 FQGNSA. V shed 6 bases and J shed 3 bases, with 15 bases lying between them. The CDR3 has 14 amino acids. The CDR3 spells CASRRHGSYYEQYF. The CDR3 DNA follows: TGTGCCAGCAGGCGCCACGGTTCCTACTACGAGCAGTACTTC.

The genes are TRBV30 and TRBJ1-6; D unresolved. This CDR3 is 17 amino acids long. Looked up from germline, CDR1 is GTSNPN and CDR2 is SVGIG (reference sequence). The V end lost 4 bases, the J end lost 5 bases, and 21 bases lay between the germline ends. CDR3 sequence reads: CAWMQLSSNFNNSPLHF. The DNA of the CDR3 is TGTGCCTGGATGCAATTATCATCGAATTTTAATAATTCACCCCTCCACTTT.